This T cell receptor (beta chain) was sequenced for a study of CD8+CD57+ T cells in acquired aplastic anemia. General study results and limits: Patients and controls shared nearly 30 CD8+ CDR3 sequences, which appeared highly expressed in patients and within their immunodominant clones. Controls and patients did not differ significantly in CD8+ Simpson's diversity.

Germline assignment: CDR1 SGHRS and CDR2 YFSETQ. The CDR3 sequence is 13 residues long. TCR beta VDJ combinations and CDR3 sequences were profiled from genomic DNA. TCRdb re-analysed the reads in MiXCR, keeping a single row per CDR3 protein. The repertoire holds hundreds of thousands of distinct CDR3 sequences, with roughly half as singletons. About this clonotype: The antigen remains unidentified. A junction boundary mismatches the germline segment, possibly from a read error.

Sequenced sample: sorted CD4+, CD8+, or CD8+CD57+ T cells (not recorded which) from PBMCs. The TCR was taken from a human donor with severe aplastic anemia or a healthy control (not recorded which). V is TRBV5-1 and J is TRBJ2-7; D is possibly TRBD1 or TRBD2 (5 bases each). Written as DNA, the CDR3 is TGTGCCAGCAGCTTCGGGGCCTACTACGAGCAGTACTTC. Protein sequence: CASSFGAYYEQYF.